These 26 T cell receptor beta chains share one sample of origin, sequenced in a study of blood T cell repertoires in COVID-19. Sequenced by immunoSEQ multiplex PCR; TCRdb stores in-frame clones only, minus some. Altogether 300,000 to 450,000 clones are present, roughly 90% being singletons, with the ten largest covering 3% to 4.5%. Sequenced input: peripheral blood. The source is a woman in her sixties or seventies with COVID-19, enrolled during active disease.

The rearrangement links TRBV9 to TRBJ2-3, with 8 bases that match TRBD2. V lost 0 bases, J lost 7 bases, and 7 bases stayed unmatched. Looked up from germline, CDR1 is SGDLS and CDR2 is YYNGEE. CDR3 length: 15 residues. DNA for the CDR3: TGTGCCAGCAGCGTAGGTGGCGGGGGGAAAAATACGCAGTATTTT. Amino acids: CASSVGGGGKNTQYF. Full variable domain (outside the CDR3, taken from reference TRBV9 and TRBJ2-3): DSGVTQTPKHLITATGQRVTLRCSPRSGDLSVYWYQQSLDQGLQFLIQYYNGEERAKGNILERFSAQQFPDLHSELNLSSLELGDSALYFCASSVGGGGKNTQYFGPGTRLTVL.

The chain has TRBV6-1 and TRBJ1-2; maybe TRBD1 (6 bases). The CDR3 is 14 amino acids. Germline CDR1 MNHNS, CDR2 SASEGT. Trimming took off 1 base at V and 8 bases at J, with 14 bases between the two ends. The CDR3 here is CASSEGWGLGGYTF. The CDR3 DNA sequence: TGTGCCAGCAGTGAAGGGTGGGGGCTAGGGGGCTACACCTTC.

This chain links TRBV2 with TRBJ1-4, with D unresolved. The V gene lost 10 bases and the J gene lost 4 bases, with 19 bases spanning the gap. Germline CDR1 is SNHLY and CDR2 is FYNNEI. The CDR3 has 15 amino acids. The DNA of the CDR3 is TGTGCCACCTACGAAGGGAGGTTGTTTAATGAAAAACTGTTTTTT. It encodes CATYEGRLFNEKLFF.

The V call is TRBV5-4, the J call TRBJ1-1, with D possibly matching TRBD1 (5 bases). From germline, CDR1 is SGHNT and CDR2 YYREEE (reference sequence). Deletions cut 4 bases from V and 8 bases from J, with 18 bases between. The CDR3 consists of 14 residues. CDR3 nucleotide sequence: TGTGCCAGCAGCCCGGAAAGGGGTCGTTCGGAAGCTTTCTTT. It yields the protein CASSPERGRSEAFF. The full variable domain, its missing parts supplied by reference TRBV5-4 and TRBJ1-1, is ETGVTQSPTHLIKTRGQQVTLRCSSQSGHNTVSWYQQALGQGPQFIFQYYREEENGRGNFPPRFSGLQFPNYSSELNVNALELDDSALYLCASSPERGRSEAFFGQGTRLTVV.

The table lists this clone with a few counts. V usage is TRBV11-2 and J usage is TRBJ2-7; tentatively, D is TRBD2 (5 bases). The ends were cut back, 3 bases at V and 7 bases at J, with 19 bases in the middle. CDR1 SGHAT and CDR2 FQNNGV come from the germline V gene. The CDR3 runs 15 residues. CDR3 DNA: TGTGCCAGCAGCTTTTCCAGCGGAGGTCTTGGGGAGCAGTACTTC. Encoded protein: CASSFSSGGLGEQYF.

The J gene is TRBJ1-2, the V gene TRBV5-4; the D is unclear. Germline values: CDR1 SGHNT, CDR2 YYREEE (reference sequence). The V end was cut by 5 bases, the J end by 6 bases, with 20 bases between. This CDR3 contains 15 residues. The CDR3 reads CASRDSAGEIDGYTF. For the CDR3, the DNA is TGTGCCAGCAGGGACTCGGCCGGGGAGATCGATGGCTACACCTTC.

This rearrangement joins TRBV10-2 to TRBJ1-2, with TRBD1 as a possible D gene (5 bases). Germline assignment: CDR1 WSHSY and CDR2 SAAADI. With 2 bases removed from V and 7 bases from J, the gap between germline ends came to 17 bases. CDR3 length: 15 amino acids. The CDR3 nucleotides read TGCGCCAGCAGTGAGGGGGCAGGGATCTACCCTGGCTACACCTTC. As protein: CASSEGAGIYPGYTF.

The chain recombines TRBV27 with TRBJ2-3; the match to TRBD2 covers 7 bases. Germline V lookup: CDR1 MNHEY, CDR2 SMNVEV (reference sequence). Losses at the gene ends were 10 bases for V and 4 bases for J; bases not matched to a gene: 14. This CDR3 region has 15 residues. This chain's CDR3 is CATLRMRGSADTQYF. The CDR3 DNA reads as TGTGCCACCTTACGTATGCGGGGGAGTGCAGATACGCAGTATTTT.

This chain connects TRBV10-3 to TRBJ1-1; 8 nucleotides line up with TRBD1. V lost 5 bases, J lost 1 base, and 3 bases stayed unmatched. The V gene's germline CDR1 is ENHRY and CDR2 SYGVKD. CDR3 length equals 14 residues. Here the CDR3 DNA reads TGTGCCATCAGTAAAACAGGGGGGAACACTGAAGCTTTCTTT. It yields the protein CAISKTGGNTEAFF.

The CDR3 coding sequence is TGTGCCAGCAGCGGTTGGAGGGATGAGCAGTTCTTC. Protein sequence: CASSGWRDEQFF. This chain joins TRBV9 and TRBJ2-1; D is possibly TRBD2 (6 bases). The V gene lost 3 bases and the J gene lost 8 bases, with 9 bases spanning the gap. Germline lookup yields CDR1 SGDLS and CDR2 YYNGEE. CDR3 length: 12 amino acids. The whole variable domain, remainder taken from reference TRBV9 and TRBJ2-1, is DSGVTQTPKHLITATGQRVTLRCSPRSGDLSVYWYQQSLDQGLQFLIQYYNGEERAKGNILERFSAQQFPDLHSELNLSSLELGDSALYFCASSGWRDEQFFGPGTRLTVL.

This chain joins TRBV7-8 and TRBJ1-6, with TRBD1 matching over 11 bases. Germline CDR1 reads SGHVS; CDR2 reads FQNEAQ. The trim removed 1 base at V and 4 bases at J, leaving 3 bases unmatched. CDR3 length: 17 residues. Here the CDR3 reads CASSLGTGGRYNSPLHF. CDR3 sequence (DNA): TGTGCCAGCAGCTTAGGGACAGGGGGCAGGTATAATTCACCCCTCCACTTT.

V usage is TRBV12-3 or TRBV12-4 and J usage is TRBJ1-2, with a possible D match to TRBD1 (6 bases). The CDR3 loop spans 13 amino acids. Deletions cut 6 bases from V and 7 bases from J, with 15 bases between. CDR3 loop: CASSYREMSGYTF. CDR3 in DNA: TGTGCCAGCAGCTACAGGGAAATGAGTGGCTACACCTTC.

The chain uses TRBV28 and TRBJ2-5, with a possible D match to TRBD1 (6 bases). The germline CDR1 and CDR2 sequences are MDHEN and SYDVKM. CDR3 length equals 12 residues. Trimming removed 6 bases from V and 3 bases from J, with 8 bases in between. The CDR3 sequence is CASRQGKETQYF. The CDR3 DNA is TGTGCCAGCAGACAGGGAAAAGAGACCCAGTACTTC.

The chain recombines TRBV5-6 with TRBJ1-1; tentative D call: TRBD1 (5 bases). The CDR3 spans 14 residues. Trimming took off 3 bases at V and 4 bases at J, with 13 bases between the two ends. Germline V gene data show CDR1 as SGHDT and CDR2 as YYEEEE. The CDR3 DNA follows: TGTGCCAGCAGCTCGGGACCCGGGGGCACTGAAGCTTTCTTT. It specifies CASSSGPGGTEAFF.

This clone was detected once. The chain employs TRBV5-1 and TRBJ1-1, with 8 bases fitting TRBD1. Trimming at V came to 3 bases and at J to 0 bases, leaving 4 bases not matched to a gene. Germline CDR1 is SGHRS and CDR2 is YFSETQ. This CDR3 comprises 15 residues. The DNA of the CDR3 is TGCGCCAGCAGCTCCTGGACAGGGCTGAACACTGAAGCTTTCTTT. Its translation is CASSSWTGLNTEAFF.

This sequence joins TRBV5-1 and TRBJ2-7; 13 nucleotides align to TRBD2. V dropped 7 bases and J dropped 2; count of bases not matched to a gene: 3. The CDR3 has 14 residues. Germline loops: CDR1 SGHRS, CDR2 YFSETQ. This CDR3 reads CASRLAGGPYEQYF. For the CDR3, the DNA is TGCGCCAGCCGACTAGCGGGGGGTCCCTACGAGCAGTACTTC. Full variable domain (outside the CDR3, taken from reference TRBV5-1 and TRBJ2-7): KAGVTQTPRYLIKTRGQQVTLSCSPISGHRSVSWYQQTPGQGLQFLFEYFSETQRNKGNFPGRFSGRQFSNSRSEMNVSTLELGDSALYLCASRLAGGPYEQYFGPGTRLTVT.

V and J are TRBV9 and TRBJ2-5; 9 bases match TRBD2. The V gene end was trimmed by 1 base and the J gene end by 4 bases; junction bases not matched to a gene: 5. CDR3 length: 15 residues. Germline CDR1 reads SGDLS; CDR2 reads YYNGEE. This CDR3 is CASSVPRGGRETQYF. CDR3 in DNA: TGTGCCAGCAGCGTACCGCGGGGGGGCCGAGAGACCCAGTACTTC.

This rearrangement joins TRBV6-6 to TRBJ1-1, with 8 bases lining up with TRBD1. Per the germline V gene, CDR1 is MNHNY and CDR2 is SVGAGI (reference sequence). V trimming: 4 bases; J trimming: 3 bases; junction bases outside the gene matches: 4. The CDR3 loop spans 14 amino acids. The CDR3 bases are TGTGCCAGCAGTTCCCCCAGGGGGCACACTGAAGCTTTCTTT. This encodes CASSSPRGHTEAFF.

The V call is TRBV27, the J call TRBJ1-2; D unclear. V lost 3 bases to trimming and J lost 6 bases, with 20 bases between them. The germline V gene encodes CDR1 MNHEY and CDR2 SMNVEV (reference sequence). This CDR3 is built from 16 residues. The CDR3 sequence is CASSFTGGEGVDGYTF. DNA of the CDR3: TGTGCCAGCAGTTTCACGGGCGGGGAGGGAGTGGATGGCTACACCTTC.

V and J are TRBV20-1 and TRBJ1-2; no clear D. V lost 8 bases to trimming and J lost 5 bases, with 12 bases between them. This CDR3 is 11 amino acids long. CDR1 and CDR2 (germline): DFQATT, SNEGSKA (reference sequence). The chain's CDR3 is CSSNSNYGYTF. The DNA of the CDR3 is TGCAGTTCGAACAGCAATTATGGCTACACCTTC.

The chain is built from TRBV10-2 and TRBJ1-1; the D gene is possibly TRBD1 (5 bases). This CDR3 region has 14 residues. The germline V gene encodes CDR1 WSHSY and CDR2 SAAADI. The V end lost 4 bases, the J end lost 1 base, and 10 bases lay between the germline ends. CDR3 DNA: TGCGCCAGCAGTGGACGGGGGGGGAACACTGAAGCTTTCTTT. This gives the protein CASSGRGGNTEAFF.

The chain uses TRBV18 and TRBJ1-2; D is unresolved. This CDR3 spans 13 amino acids. V lost 3 bases to trimming and J lost 5 bases, with 10 bases between them. Germline values: CDR1 KGHSH, CDR2 LQKENI. The CDR3 is CASSPVEGYGYTF. As DNA, the CDR3 is TGTGCCAGCTCACCGGTTGAGGGTTATGGCTACACCTTC.

The gene calls are TRBV27 and TRBJ1-5; 8 bases fit TRBD1. Germline loops: CDR1 MNHEY, CDR2 SMNVEV (reference sequence). The CDR3 runs to 16 residues. V lost 6 bases, J lost 6 bases, and 13 bases stayed unmatched. The CDR3 DNA reads TGTGCCAGCAGCGCCCGGGGGGACAGGTTGGGTCAGCCCCAGCATTTT. Translating it yields CASSARGDRLGQPQHF.

This clone was seen a single time. The chain uses TRBV27 and TRBJ1-2, with 7 bases lining up with TRBD1. The CDR3 contains 15 residues. The V gene's germline CDR1 is MNHEY and CDR2 SMNVEV (reference sequence). The V and J ends lost 5 bases and 0 bases, in that order; junction bases with no gene match: 6. Here the CDR3 reads CASSPQGRSNYGYTF. The CDR3 DNA follows: TGTGCCAGCAGTCCACAGGGGAGATCTAACTATGGCTACACCTTC.

The chain couples TRBV10-3 to TRBJ1-1, with 7 bases aligning to TRBD1. V lost 4 bases, J lost 1 base, and 9 bases stayed unmatched. Germline-derived CDR1 and CDR2 are ENHRY and SYGVKD. This CDR3 has 16 residues. In nucleotides, the CDR3 is TGTGCCATCAGTGCCGCAGGGGGTGGGGGGAACACTGAAGCTTTCTTT. Translated, it gives CAISAAGGGGNTEAFF.

The chain has TRBV2 and TRBJ2-3; D ambiguous. Trimming took off 5 bases at V and 2 bases at J, with 11 bases between the two ends. The CDR3 has 14 amino acids. Per germline, CDR1 SNHLY and CDR2 FYNNEI. CDR3 sequence (DNA): TGTGCCAGCAGTCTGGGCGCTTACACAGATACGCAGTATTTT. This encodes CASSLGAYTDTQYF.